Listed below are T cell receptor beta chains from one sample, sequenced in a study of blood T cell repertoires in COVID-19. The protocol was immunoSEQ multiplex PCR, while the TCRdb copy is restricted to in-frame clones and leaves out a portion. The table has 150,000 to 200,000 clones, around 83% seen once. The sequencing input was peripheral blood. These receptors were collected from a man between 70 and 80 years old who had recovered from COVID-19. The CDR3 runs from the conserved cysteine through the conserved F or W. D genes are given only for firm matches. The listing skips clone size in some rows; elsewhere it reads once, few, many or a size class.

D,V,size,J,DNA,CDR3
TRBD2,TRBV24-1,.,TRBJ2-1,TGTGCCACCAGTGATGGGACTAGTCATGGCTCCTACAATGAGCAGTTCTTC,CATSDGTSHGSYNEQFF
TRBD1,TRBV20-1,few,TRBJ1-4,TGCAGTGCTAGTAGGTCGCAGGGGGGAAGTAGTGAAAAACTGTTTTTT,CSASRSQGGSSEKLFF
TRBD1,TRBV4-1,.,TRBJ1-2,TGCGCCAGCAGCCGGGAGGAGGGGACAGAGCGCTATGGCTACACCTTC,CASSREEGTERYGYTF
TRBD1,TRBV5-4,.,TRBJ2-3,TGTGCCAGCAGCTTGGGAAATCCGGGACAGGTCCACACAGATACGCAGTATTTT,CASSLGNPGQVHTDTQYF
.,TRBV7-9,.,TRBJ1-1,TGTGCCAGCAGCCACAATGATGGACAGGAAGCTTTCTTT,CASSHNDGQEAFF
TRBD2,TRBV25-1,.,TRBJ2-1,TGTGCCAGCAGTGAGAAGGGCGGGAGCGGGTACAATGAGCAGTTCTTC,CASSEKGGSGYNEQFF
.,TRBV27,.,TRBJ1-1,TGTGCCAGCAGTTCTACAAGAGGCACTGAAGCTTTCTTT,CASSSTRGTEAFF
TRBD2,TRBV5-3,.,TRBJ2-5,TGTGCCAGAAGCTACCGACTAGCGGGAGGGCTTGTGGAGACCCAGTACTTC,CARSYRLAGGLVETQYF
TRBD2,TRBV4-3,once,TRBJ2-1,TGCGCCAGCAGCGAGGGACTAGCGGGAGTTAAGGAGCAGTTCTTC,CASSEGLAGVKEQFF
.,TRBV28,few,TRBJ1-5,TGTGCCAGCAACAAGATAGGGGAAAGTCAGCCCCAGCATTTT,CASNKIGESQPQHF
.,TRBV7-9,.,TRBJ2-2,TGTGCCAGCAACCTGCAGGGAACCGGGGAGCTGTTTTTT,CASNLQGTGELFF
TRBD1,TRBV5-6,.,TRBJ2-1,TGTGCCAGCAGCTCCGGACAGGGGTACTACAATGAGCAGTTCTTC,CASSSGQGYYNEQFF
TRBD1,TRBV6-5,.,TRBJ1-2,TGTGCCAGCAGTTACTCCGGGGACAGTAACTATGGCTACACCTTC,CASSYSGDSNYGYTF
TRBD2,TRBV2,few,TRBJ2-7,TGTGCCAGCAGTGCGACAGGGAGACTAGCGGTGAGGTCCTACGAGCAGTACTTC,CASSATGRLAVRSYEQYF
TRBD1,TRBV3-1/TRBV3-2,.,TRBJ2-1,TGTGCCAGCAGCCAAGACAGGGGGCCTCCTCCGGACAATGAGCAGTTCTTC,CASSQDRGPPPDNEQFF
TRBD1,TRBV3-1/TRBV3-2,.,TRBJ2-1,TGTGCCAGCAGCCCGGGACAGGCCGCCCCAAACCTCTTC,CASSPGQAAPNLF
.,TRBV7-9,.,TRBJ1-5,TGTGCCAGCACCAAGGGGGGTAATCAGCCCCAGCATTTT,CASTKGGNQPQHF
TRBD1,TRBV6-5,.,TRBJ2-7,TGTGCCAGCAGTAGACAGGGACAATTCGCCTACGAGCAGTACTTC,CASSRQGQFAYEQYF
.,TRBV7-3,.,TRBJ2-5,TGTGCCAGCAGCTTATCGGGGGAGACCCAGTACTTC,CASSLSGETQYF
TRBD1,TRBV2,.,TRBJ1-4,TGTGCCAGCAGGCCGGGACAGGGGTACGAAAAACTGTTTTTT,CASRPGQGYEKLFF
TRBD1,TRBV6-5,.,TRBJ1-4,TGTGCCAGCAGCCAACCGGGACAGAATAATGAAAAACTGTTTTTT,CASSQPGQNNEKLFF
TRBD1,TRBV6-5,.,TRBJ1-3,TGTGCCAGCAGTTCGGGACAGGGAGCCGGAAACACCATATATTTT,CASSSGQGAGNTIYF
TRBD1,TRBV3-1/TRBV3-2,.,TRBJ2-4,TGTGCCAGCAGTCCTCTCTGGACAGGGGCAAACATTCAGTACTTC,CASSPLWTGANIQYF
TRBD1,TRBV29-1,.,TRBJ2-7,TGCAGCGTCCTGCCTACAGGGGGTTACGAGCAGTACTTC,CSVLPTGGYEQYF
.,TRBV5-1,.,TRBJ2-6,TGCGCCAGCAGCTCCGGGTCTGGGGCCAACGTCCTGACTTTC,CASSSGSGANVLTF
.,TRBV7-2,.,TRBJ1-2,TGTGCCAGCAGCCCCTGGACAGCTAACTATGGCTACACCTTC,CASSPWTANYGYTF
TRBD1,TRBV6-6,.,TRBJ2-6,TGTGCCAGCAGTCTGGACAGGGGGGACTCTGGGGCCAACGTCCTGACTTTC,CASSLDRGDSGANVLTF
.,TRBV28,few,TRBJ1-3,TGTGCCAGCAGTCGACTATCTGGAAACACCATATATTTT,CASSRLSGNTIYF
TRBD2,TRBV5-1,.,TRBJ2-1,TGCGCCAGCAGCTTGCGGACTAGTCGGGCTGAGCAGTTCTTC,CASSLRTSRAEQFF
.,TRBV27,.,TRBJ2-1,TGTGCCAGCAGTTCTGACAGGTACAATGAGCAGTTCTTC,CASSSDRYNEQFF
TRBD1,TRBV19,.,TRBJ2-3,TGTGCCAGTACCCCGACAGGGTTCCCAGATACGCAGTATTTT,CASTPTGFPDTQYF
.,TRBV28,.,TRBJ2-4,TGTGCCAGCAGTATAGCTTCGGAGGACATTCAGTACTTC,CASSIASEDIQYF
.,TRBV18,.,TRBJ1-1,TGTGCCAGCTCACCGTGGACAGTCATGAACACTGAAGCTTTCTTT,CASSPWTVMNTEAFF
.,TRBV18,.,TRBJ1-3,TGTGCCAGCTCACTGACAGCCCTCTCTGGAAACACCATATATTTT,CASSLTALSGNTIYF
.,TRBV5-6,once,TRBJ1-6,TGTGCCAGCAGCGAGCGACGGGGCTCCTATAATTCACCCCTCCACTTT,CASSERRGSYNSPLHF
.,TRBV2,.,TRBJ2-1,TGTGCCAGCAGTGAAAGAGCTAGGCAGTTCTTC,CASSERARQFF
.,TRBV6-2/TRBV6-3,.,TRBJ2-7,TGTGCCAGCAGCAGCGACGGCTCCTACGCCGAGCAGTACTTC,CASSSDGSYAEQYF
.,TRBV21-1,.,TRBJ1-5,TGTGCCAGCAGCAAAACCTCGGGACAGAGCAATCAGCCCCAGCATTTT,CASSKTSGQSNQPQHF
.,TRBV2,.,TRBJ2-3,TGTGCCAGCAGTGAATTTGGGGGCGCGGATACGCAGTATTTT,CASSEFGGADTQYF
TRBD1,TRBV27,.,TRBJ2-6,TGTGCCAGCAGCCCGGACAGGGCACAACTATCTGGGGCCAACGTCCTGACTTTC,CASSPDRAQLSGANVLTF
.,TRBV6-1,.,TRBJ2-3,TGTGCCAGCAGTGAAGAGGTGATGGCGGGCCGCACAGATACGCAGTATTTT,CASSEEVMAGRTDTQYF
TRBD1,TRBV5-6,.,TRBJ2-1,TGTGCCAGCAGCTACGGGACAGGGACTACCTACAATGAGCAGTTCTTC,CASSYGTGTTYNEQFF
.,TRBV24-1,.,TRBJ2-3,TGTGCCACCAGTGATTCCCGCAGGGAGGCAGATACGCAGTATTTT,CATSDSRREADTQYF
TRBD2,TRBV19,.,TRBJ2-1,TGTGCCAGCGTGGGGAGGGCCCCCCTGGGGGAGCAGTTCTTC,CASVGRAPLGEQFF
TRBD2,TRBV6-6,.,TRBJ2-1,TGTGCCAGCAGCCCTCTCAAGCGGGAGATCTACAATGAGCAGTTCTTC,CASSPLKREIYNEQFF
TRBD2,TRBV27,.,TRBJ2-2,TGTGCCAGCAGTTTAGGGCTAGCGGGGAACACCGGGGAGCTGTTTTTT,CASSLGLAGNTGELFF
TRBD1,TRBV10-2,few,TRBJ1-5,TGCGCCAGCAGCGATGGACAGGGAACTCATAGCAATCAGCCCCAGCATTTT,CASSDGQGTHSNQPQHF
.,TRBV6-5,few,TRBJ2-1,TGTGCCAGCAGTTACCAGGGTCAGGGGGGTAGGTATGAGCAGTTCTTC,CASSYQGQGGRYEQFF
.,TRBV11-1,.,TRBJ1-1,TGTGCCAGCAGTCCGGGGGTGAACACTGAAGCTTTCTTT,CASSPGVNTEAFF
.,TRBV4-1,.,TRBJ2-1,TGCGCCAGCAGCCAACAAAGCGGTAGCTCCTACAATGAGCAGTTCTTC,CASSQQSGSSYNEQFF
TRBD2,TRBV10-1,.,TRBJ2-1,TGCGCCAGCAGCTGGACACTATCCGGACTAGCGGGGACGAGCTCCTACAATGAGCAGTTCTTC,CASSWTLSGLAGTSSYNEQFF
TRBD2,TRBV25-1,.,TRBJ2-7,TGTGCCAGCAGTGGAGGAGCGGGAGAACCCTACGAGCAGTACTTC,CASSGGAGEPYEQYF
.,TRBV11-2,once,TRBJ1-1,TGTGCCAGCAGCCGACAACTGAACACTGAAGCTTTCTTT,CASSRQLNTEAFF
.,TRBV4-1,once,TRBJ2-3,TGCGCCAGCAGCCAAAGGACTACCGCAGATACGCAGTATTTT,CASSQRTTADTQYF
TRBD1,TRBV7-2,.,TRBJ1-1,TGTGCCAGCAGCTTAGGACAGGGGTTTTCGGAAGCTTTCTTT,CASSLGQGFSEAFF
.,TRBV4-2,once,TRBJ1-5,TGTGCCAGCAGCCGAGACAGGAATCAGCCCCAGCATTTT,CASSRDRNQPQHF
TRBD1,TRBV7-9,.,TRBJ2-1,TGTGCCAGCAGCTATCCCGGGACAGGGTTCTACAATGAGCAGTTCTTC,CASSYPGTGFYNEQFF
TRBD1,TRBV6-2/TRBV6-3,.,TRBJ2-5,TGTGCCAGCAGTCAGGACAGGGGAGAGACCCAGTACTTC,CASSQDRGETQYF